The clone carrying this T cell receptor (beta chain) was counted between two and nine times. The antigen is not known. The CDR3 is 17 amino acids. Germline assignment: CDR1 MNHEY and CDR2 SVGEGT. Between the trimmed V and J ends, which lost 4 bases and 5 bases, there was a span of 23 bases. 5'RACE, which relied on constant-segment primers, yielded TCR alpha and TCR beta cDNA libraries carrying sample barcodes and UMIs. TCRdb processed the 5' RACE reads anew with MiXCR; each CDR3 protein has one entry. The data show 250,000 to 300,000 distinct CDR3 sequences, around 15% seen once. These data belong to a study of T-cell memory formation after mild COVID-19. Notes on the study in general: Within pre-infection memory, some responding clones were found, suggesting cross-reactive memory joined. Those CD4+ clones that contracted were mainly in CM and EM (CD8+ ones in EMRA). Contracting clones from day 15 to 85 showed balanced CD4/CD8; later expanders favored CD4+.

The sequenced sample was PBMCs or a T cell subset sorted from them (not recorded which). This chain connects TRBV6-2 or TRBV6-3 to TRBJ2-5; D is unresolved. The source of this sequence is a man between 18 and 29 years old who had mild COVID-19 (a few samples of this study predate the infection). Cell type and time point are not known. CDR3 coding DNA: TGTGCCAGCAGTTCTCTAACGAACGACCCACTTTCGGAGACCCAGTACTTC. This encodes CASSSLTNDPLSETQYF.